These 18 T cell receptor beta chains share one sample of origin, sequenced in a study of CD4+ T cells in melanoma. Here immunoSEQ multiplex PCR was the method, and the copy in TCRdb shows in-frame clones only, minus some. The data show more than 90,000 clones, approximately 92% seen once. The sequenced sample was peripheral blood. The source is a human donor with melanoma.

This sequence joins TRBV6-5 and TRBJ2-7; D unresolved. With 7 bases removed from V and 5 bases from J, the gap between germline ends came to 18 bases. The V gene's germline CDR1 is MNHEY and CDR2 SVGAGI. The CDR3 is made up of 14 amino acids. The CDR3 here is CASIKGREFDEQYF. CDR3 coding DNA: TGTGCCAGCATCAAAGGCCGTGAGTTTGACGAGCAGTACTTC.

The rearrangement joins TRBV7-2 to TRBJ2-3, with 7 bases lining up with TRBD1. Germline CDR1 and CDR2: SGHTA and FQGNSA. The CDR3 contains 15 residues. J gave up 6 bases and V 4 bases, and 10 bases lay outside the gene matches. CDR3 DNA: TGTGCCAGCAGCTCCACATTGACAGGGCTGGATACGCAGTATTTT. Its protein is CASSSTLTGLDTQYF.

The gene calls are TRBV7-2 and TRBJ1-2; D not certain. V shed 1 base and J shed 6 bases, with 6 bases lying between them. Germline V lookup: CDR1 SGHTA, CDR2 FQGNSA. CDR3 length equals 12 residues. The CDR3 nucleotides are TGTGCCAGCAGCTTAGGGACCCATGGCTACACCTTC. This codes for CASSLGTHGYTF.

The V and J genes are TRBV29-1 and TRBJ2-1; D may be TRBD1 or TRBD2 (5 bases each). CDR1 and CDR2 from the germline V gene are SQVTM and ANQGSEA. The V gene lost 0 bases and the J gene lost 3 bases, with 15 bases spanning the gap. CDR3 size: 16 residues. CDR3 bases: TGCAGCGTTGAAGATCGGGGCAGGGCGGACTACAATGAGCAGTTCTTC. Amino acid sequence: CSVEDRGRADYNEQFF.

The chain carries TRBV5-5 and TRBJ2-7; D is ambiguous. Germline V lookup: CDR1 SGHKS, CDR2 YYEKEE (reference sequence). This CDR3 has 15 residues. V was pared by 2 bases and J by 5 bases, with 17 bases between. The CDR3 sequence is CASSFDGMRKDEQYF. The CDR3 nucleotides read TGTGCCAGCAGCTTTGATGGTATGAGGAAGGACGAGCAGTACTTC.

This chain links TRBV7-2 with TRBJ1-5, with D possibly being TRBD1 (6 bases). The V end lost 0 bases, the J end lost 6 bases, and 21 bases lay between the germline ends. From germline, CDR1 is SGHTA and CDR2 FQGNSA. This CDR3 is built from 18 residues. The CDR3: CASSLALVNTGGTQPQHF. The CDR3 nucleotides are TGTGCCAGCAGCTTAGCGCTCGTGAATACGGGGGGCACTCAGCCCCAGCATTTT.

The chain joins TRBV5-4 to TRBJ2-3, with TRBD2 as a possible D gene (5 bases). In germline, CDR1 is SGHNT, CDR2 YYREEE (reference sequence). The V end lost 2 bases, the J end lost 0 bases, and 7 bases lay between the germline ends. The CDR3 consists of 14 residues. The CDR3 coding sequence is TGTGCCAGCAGCTTTAGCGTGAGCACAGATACGCAGTATTTT. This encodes CASSFSVSTDTQYF.

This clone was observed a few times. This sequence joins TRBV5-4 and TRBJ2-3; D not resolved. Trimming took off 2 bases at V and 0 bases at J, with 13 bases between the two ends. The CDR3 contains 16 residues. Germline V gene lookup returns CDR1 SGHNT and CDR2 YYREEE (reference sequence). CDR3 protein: CASSFFVNPSTDTQYF. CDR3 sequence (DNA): TGTGCCAGCAGCTTTTTTGTGAACCCTAGCACAGATACGCAGTATTTT.

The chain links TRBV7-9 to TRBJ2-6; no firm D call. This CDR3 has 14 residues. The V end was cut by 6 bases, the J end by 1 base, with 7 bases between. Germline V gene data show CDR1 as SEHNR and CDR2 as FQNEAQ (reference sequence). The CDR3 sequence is CASRAYSGANVLTF. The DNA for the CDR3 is TGTGCCAGCAGGGCATATTCTGGGGCCAACGTCCTGACTTTC.

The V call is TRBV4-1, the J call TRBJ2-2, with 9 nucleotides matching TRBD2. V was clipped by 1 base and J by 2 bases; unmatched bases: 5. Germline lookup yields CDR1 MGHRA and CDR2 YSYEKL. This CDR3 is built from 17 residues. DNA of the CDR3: TGCGCCAGCAGCCAAGGGCGACTAGCGGCAAACACCGGGGAGCTGTTTTTT. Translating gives CASSQGRLAANTGELFF.

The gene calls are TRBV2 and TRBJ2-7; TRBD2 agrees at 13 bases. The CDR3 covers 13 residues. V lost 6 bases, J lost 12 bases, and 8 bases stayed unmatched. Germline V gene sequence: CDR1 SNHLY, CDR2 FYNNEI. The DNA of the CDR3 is TGTGCCAGCAGACCCGGGACTAGCGGGATGGTGTACTTC. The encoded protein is CASRPGTSGMVYF.

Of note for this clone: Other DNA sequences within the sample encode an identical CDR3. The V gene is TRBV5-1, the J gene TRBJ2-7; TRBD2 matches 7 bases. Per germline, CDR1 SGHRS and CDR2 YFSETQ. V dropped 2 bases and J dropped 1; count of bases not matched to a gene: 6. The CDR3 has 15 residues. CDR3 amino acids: CASSFGGGRSYEQYF. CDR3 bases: TGCGCCAGCAGCTTTGGGGGGGGTCGTTCCTACGAGCAGTACTTC.

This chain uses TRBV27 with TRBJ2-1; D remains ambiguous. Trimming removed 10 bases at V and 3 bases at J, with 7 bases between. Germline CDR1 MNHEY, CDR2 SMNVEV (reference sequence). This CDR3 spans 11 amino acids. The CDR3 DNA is TGTGCCACCACGGACTACAATGAGCAGTTCTTC. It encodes CATTDYNEQFF.

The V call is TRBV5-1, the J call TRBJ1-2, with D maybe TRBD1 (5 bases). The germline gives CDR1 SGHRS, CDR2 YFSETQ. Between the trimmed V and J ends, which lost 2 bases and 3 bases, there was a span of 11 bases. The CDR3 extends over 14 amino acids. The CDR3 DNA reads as TGCGCCAGCAGCTTCACAGGAGTTCACTATGGCTACACCTTC. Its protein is CASSFTGVHYGYTF.

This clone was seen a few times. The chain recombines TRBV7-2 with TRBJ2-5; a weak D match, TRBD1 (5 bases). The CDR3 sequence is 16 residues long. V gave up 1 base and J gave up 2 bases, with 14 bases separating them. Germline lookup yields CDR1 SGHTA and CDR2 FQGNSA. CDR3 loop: CASSLVEAGPQETQYF. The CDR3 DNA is TGTGCCAGCAGCTTAGTAGAGGCAGGGCCACAAGAGACCCAGTACTTC.

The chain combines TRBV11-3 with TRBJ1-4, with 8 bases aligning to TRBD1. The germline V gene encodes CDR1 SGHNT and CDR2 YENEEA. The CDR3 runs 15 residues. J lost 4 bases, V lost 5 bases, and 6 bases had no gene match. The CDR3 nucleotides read TGTGCCAGCAGCACAAGGACAGGGCTTAATGAAAAACTGTTTTTT. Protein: CASSTRTGLNEKLFF.

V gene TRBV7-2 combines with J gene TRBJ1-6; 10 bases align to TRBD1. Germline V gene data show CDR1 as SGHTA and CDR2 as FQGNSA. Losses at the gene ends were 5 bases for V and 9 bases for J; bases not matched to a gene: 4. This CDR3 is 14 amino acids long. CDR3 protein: CASSRDRGFSPLHF. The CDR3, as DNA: TGTGCCAGCAGCCGGGACAGGGGATTTTCACCCCTCCACTTT.

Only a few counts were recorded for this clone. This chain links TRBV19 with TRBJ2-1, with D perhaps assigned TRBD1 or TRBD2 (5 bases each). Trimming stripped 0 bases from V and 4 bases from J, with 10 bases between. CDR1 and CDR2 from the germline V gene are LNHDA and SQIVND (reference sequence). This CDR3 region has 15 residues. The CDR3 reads CASSIDGTWYNEQFF. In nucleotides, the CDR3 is TGTGCCAGTAGTATAGACGGGACCTGGTACAATGAGCAGTTCTTC.